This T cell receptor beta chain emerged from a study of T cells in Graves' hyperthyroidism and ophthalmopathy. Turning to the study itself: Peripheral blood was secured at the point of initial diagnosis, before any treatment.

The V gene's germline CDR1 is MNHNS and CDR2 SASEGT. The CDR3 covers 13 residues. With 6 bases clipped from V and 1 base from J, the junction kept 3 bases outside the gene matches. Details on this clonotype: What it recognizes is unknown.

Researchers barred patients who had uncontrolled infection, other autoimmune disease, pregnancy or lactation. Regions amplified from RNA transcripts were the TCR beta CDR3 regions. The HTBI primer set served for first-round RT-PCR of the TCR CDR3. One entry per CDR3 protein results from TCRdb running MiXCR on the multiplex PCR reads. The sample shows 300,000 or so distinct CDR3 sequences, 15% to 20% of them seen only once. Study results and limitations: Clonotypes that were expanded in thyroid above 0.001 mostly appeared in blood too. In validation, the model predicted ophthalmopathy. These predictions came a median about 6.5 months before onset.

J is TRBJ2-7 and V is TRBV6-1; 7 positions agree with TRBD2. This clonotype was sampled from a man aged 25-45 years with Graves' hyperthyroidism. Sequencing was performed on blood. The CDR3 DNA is TGTGCCAGCAGGGGGGGGGGGTCCTACGAGCAGTACTTC. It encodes CASRGGGSYEQYF.